This is a list of T cell receptor beta chains from one sample in a study of blood T cell repertoires in COVID-19. Profiling relied on immunoSEQ multiplex PCR, and the TCRdb table lists in-frame clones only, not all of them. The sample carries some 150,000 clones, about 80% recorded once. What was sequenced was peripheral blood. The receptors derive from a woman at least 80 years old in a cohort sampled during active or convalescent COVID-19. The CDR3 runs from the conserved cysteine through the conserved F or W. Fields, in order: J gene, D gene, V gene, clone size, CDR3 length, CDR3 DNA, CDR3 protein. D genes are given only for firm matches. Only some rows state a clone size, as once, few, many or a class for expanded clones.

J: TRBJ2-1; D: TRBD2; V: TRBV19; size: -; length: 21; DNA: TGTGCCAGTAGCCCACGAAGCGTGACTAGCGGGGGATACAGCAGAAACAATGAGCAGTTCTTC; CDR3: CASSPRSVTSGGYSRNNEQFF
J: TRBJ1-5; D: TRBD1; V: TRBV6-1; size: -; length: 15; DNA: TGTGCCAGCAGTGACGGACAGGGAGGGAATCAGCCCCAGCATTTT; CDR3: CASSDGQGGNQPQHF
J: TRBJ2-2; D: -; V: TRBV4-2; size: -; length: 14; DNA: TGTGCCAGCAGCCAAGATCGGGGAGCCGGGGAGCTGTTTTTT; CDR3: CASSQDRGAGELFF
J: TRBJ1-2; D: -; V: TRBV15; size: -; length: 13; DNA: TGTGCCACCAGCTCGAGCGGGGGCTGGGGCTACACCTTC; CDR3: CATSSSGGWGYTF
J: TRBJ2-3; D: TRBD2; V: TRBV5-1; size: -; length: 14; DNA: TGCGCCAGCAGCCAAGCGGGGGGCGCAGATACGCAGTATTTT; CDR3: CASSQAGGADTQYF
J: TRBJ2-2; D: TRBD2; V: TRBV30; size: once; length: 17; DNA: TGTGCCTGGACCCGCTCCCGGACTAGCGCGAACACCGGGGAGCTGTTTTTT; CDR3: CAWTRSRTSANTGELFF
J: TRBJ1-6; D: TRBD1; V: TRBV28; size: once; length: 15; DNA: TGTGCCAGCAGTTTAGCGACAGGGGGAAATTCACCCCTCCACTTT; CDR3: CASSLATGGNSPLHF
J: TRBJ2-3; D: TRBD2; V: TRBV15; size: -; length: 13; DNA: TGTGCCACCAGCAGACTCCCACGGGGGGCGCAGTATTTT; CDR3: CATSRLPRGAQYF
J: TRBJ2-2; D: -; V: TRBV5-6; size: -; length: 12; DNA: TGTGCCAGCAGCCACTACACCGGGGAGCTGTTTTTT; CDR3: CASSHYTGELFF
J: TRBJ2-3; D: -; V: TRBV24-1; size: -; length: 13; DNA: TGTGCCACCAGTGTGGGCGAGTCCGATACGCAGTATTTT; CDR3: CATSVGESDTQYF
J: TRBJ2-3; D: TRBD2; V: TRBV9; size: few; length: 17; DNA: TGTGCCAGCAGCGCCCGGACTAGTGTGTTTAGCACAGATACGCAGTATTTT; CDR3: CASSARTSVFSTDTQYF
J: TRBJ1-2; D: -; V: TRBV7-2; size: -; length: 13; DNA: TGTGCCAGCAGCCGGGACAAAAACTATGGCTACACCTTC; CDR3: CASSRDKNYGYTF
J: TRBJ2-2; D: TRBD1; V: TRBV7-6; size: -; length: 15; DNA: TGTGCCAGCAGCTTACTGGGACAGGGGATCGGGGAGCTGTTTTTT; CDR3: CASSLLGQGIGELFF
J: TRBJ1-1; D: TRBD1; V: TRBV3-1/TRBV3-2; size: -; length: 12; DNA: TGTGCCAGCAGCCGGGACAGGGGGGCGGCTTTCTTT; CDR3: CASSRDRGAAFF
J: TRBJ1-4; D: -; V: TRBV27; size: -; length: 15; DNA: TGTGCCAGCAGTTTATCTGGGGGCCTGGGTGAAAAACTGTTTTTT; CDR3: CASSLSGGLGEKLFF
J: TRBJ2-1; D: TRBD2; V: TRBV10-3; size: -; length: 15; DNA: TGTGCCATCAGAGATGGGACTAGCGGGGGCCATGAGCAGTTCTTC; CDR3: CAIRDGTSGGHEQFF
J: TRBJ2-3; D: TRBD2; V: TRBV14; size: -; length: 19; DNA: TGTGCCAGCAGCCAATATAGAGGAATTCTTGCGGGGGGGCCAGATACGCAGTATTTT; CDR3: CASSQYRGILAGGPDTQYF
J: TRBJ1-2; D: TRBD1; V: TRBV6-4; size: -; length: 13; DNA: TGTGCCACACGGACAGGAACTAACTATGGCTACACCTTC; CDR3: CATRTGTNYGYTF
J: TRBJ2-1; D: TRBD1; V: TRBV6-5; size: -; length: 15; DNA: TGTGCCAGCAGTCGTGGACAGGGGCCATATAATGAGCAGTTCTTC; CDR3: CASSRGQGPYNEQFF
J: TRBJ1-5; D: TRBD1; V: TRBV7-2; size: -; length: 15; DNA: TGTGCCAGCAGCTCGACAGGGGGGAGCAATCAGCCCCAGCATTTT; CDR3: CASSSTGGSNQPQHF
J: TRBJ2-1; D: TRBD1; V: TRBV27; size: -; length: 14; DNA: TGTGCCAGCAGTAACCGGGACAGCTACAATGAGCAGTTCTTC; CDR3: CASSNRDSYNEQFF
J: TRBJ2-3; D: TRBD2; V: TRBV5-4; size: -; length: 16; DNA: TGTGCCAGCAGCTTTCTAGCGGGGGTTACCACAGATACGCAGTATTTT; CDR3: CASSFLAGVTTDTQYF
J: TRBJ2-5; D: -; V: TRBV7-2; size: -; length: 17; DNA: TGTGCCAGCACCTCGGGACTTGGACGGAGTGGGAAAGAGACCCAGTACTTC; CDR3: CASTSGLGRSGKETQYF
J: TRBJ1-3; D: -; V: TRBV5-6; size: -; length: 14; DNA: TGTGCCAGCAGCTCCAGGACAGACTTAAACACCATATATTTT; CDR3: CASSSRTDLNTIYF